This TCR beta chain is drawn from a study of neurological immune-mediated disorders. A single record per CDR3 protein comes from TCRdb applying MiXCR to the 5' RACE reads. The table has under 70,000 distinct CDR3 sequences, 3.5% seen once. This CDR3 region has 16 residues. The J segment lost 0 bases and the V segment lost 3 bases, leaving 5 bases of the junction unmatched. Per the germline V gene, CDR1 is LGHDT and CDR2 is YNNKEL (reference sequence). This clonotype has a count of ten or more. This rearrangement joins TRBV3-1 to TRBJ2-1; 7 nucleotides line up with TRBD1. The TCR was taken from a woman in her thirties with multiple sclerosis. Sequences were obtained from PBMCs. CDR3 sequence (DNA): TGTGCCAGCAGCCAGAAGACAGGGCGCTCCTACAATGAGCAGTTCTTC. Its translation: CASSQKTGRSYNEQFF.